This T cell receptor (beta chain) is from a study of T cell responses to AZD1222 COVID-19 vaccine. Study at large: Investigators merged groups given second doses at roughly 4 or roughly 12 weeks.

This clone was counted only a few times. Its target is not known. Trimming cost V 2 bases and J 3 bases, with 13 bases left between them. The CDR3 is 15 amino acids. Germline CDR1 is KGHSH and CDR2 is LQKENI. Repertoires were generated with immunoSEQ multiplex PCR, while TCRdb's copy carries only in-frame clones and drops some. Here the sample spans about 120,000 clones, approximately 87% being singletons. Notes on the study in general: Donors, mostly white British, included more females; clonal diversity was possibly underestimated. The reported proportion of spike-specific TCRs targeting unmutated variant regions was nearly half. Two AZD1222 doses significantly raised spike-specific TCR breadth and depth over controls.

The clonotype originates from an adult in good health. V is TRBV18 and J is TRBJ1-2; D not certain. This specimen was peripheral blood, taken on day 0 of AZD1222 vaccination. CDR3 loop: CASSPLTAQDYGYTF. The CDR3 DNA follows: TGTGCCAGCTCACCATTAACAGCCCAGGACTATGGCTACACCTTC. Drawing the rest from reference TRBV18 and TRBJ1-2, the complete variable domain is NAGVMQNPRHLVRRRGQEARLRCSPMKGHSHVYWYRQLPEEGLKFMVYLQKENIIDESGMPKERFSAEFPKEGPSILRIQQVVRGDSAAYFCASSPLTAQDYGYTFGSGTRLTVV.